This T cell receptor beta chain was obtained from a study of blood T cell repertoires in COVID-19. Whole-study context: Italy, Spain and the United States were the sources of the convalescent and acute COVID-19 samples. PBMCs, B-cell-depleted T cells, or T cells provided the cDNA or gDNA that made up the material.

This clone appeared a few times. In the study's own analysis: Estimates of nucleated cell counts were drawn from the amplification of reference gene primers. The table came from immunoSEQ multiplex PCR; TCRdb's copy has only in-frame clones and leaves some out. D and trimming were read from the DNA, whereas the V and J calls and clone size are those reported in that table. The sample has just over 80,000 clones, about three quarters seen once. There are 13 residues in the CDR3. In germline, CDR1 is SGHTA, CDR2 FQGNSA. Between the trimmed V and J ends, which lost 4 bases and 8 bases, there was a span of 14 bases.

The rearrangement links TRBV7-2 to TRBJ1-2; D uncertain. The specimen was peripheral blood. The sequence was obtained from a woman older than 75 with active or convalescent COVID-19. The CDR3 sequence is CASSSAGSRGYTF. The CDR3 DNA is TGTGCCAGCAGCTCCGCGGGGAGTCGAGGCTACACCTTC.